This paragraph reports one TCR beta chain. Its antigen is undetermined. V lost 3 bases, J lost 0 bases, and 6 bases lay in between. CDR1 SQVTM and CDR2 ANQGSEA come from the germline V gene. This CDR3 comprises 14 residues. The data derive from a study of cytomegalovirus exposure and HLA in healthy donors. About the study: There were about 85 million unique TCRs (from HLA-typed donors) in an early data release. Overall study findings and caveats: Later analysis showed most CMV-associated TCR beta chains appearing HLA-restricted.

Both 60 Vbeta primers and 13 Jbeta primers went into the PCR. Profiling relied on immunoSEQ multiplex PCR, and the TCRdb table lists in-frame clones only, not all of them. The sample includes 120,000 to 150,000 clones, around 76% of them seen just once. The chain joins TRBV29-1 to TRBJ2-6, with D unresolved. This sequence was found in a man younger than 35 in good health and CMV-seronegative. Specimen: PBMCs. The chain's CDR3 is CSVEASSGANVLTF. For the CDR3, the DNA is TGCAGCGTTGAGGCCAGCTCTGGGGCCAACGTCCTGACTTTC. The whole variable domain, remainder taken from reference TRBV29-1 and TRBJ2-6, is SAVISQKPSRDICQRGTSLTIQCQVDSQVTMMFWYRQQPGQSLTLIATANQGSEATYESGFVIDKFPISRPNLTFSTLTVSNMSPEDSSIYLCSVEASSGANVLTFGAGSRLTVL.